This T cell receptor beta chain was profiled in a study of blood T cell repertoires in COVID-19. The study drew participants aged about 18 to 90 years from some 25 US areas. Among Cohort 3 donors, those recovered had two negative PCRs, clearance, or symptom resolution. Method: immunoSEQ multiplex PCR; TCRdb's copy keeps in-frame clones and lacks some. The table has some 230,000 clones, just under 85% seen once; the top ten hold over 12%. The TCR comes from a middle-aged man who had recovered from COVID-19. Material for sequencing was PBMCs or T cells enriched from blood (not recorded which).

The CDR3: CASSRLAGDPRLSYNEQFF. For the CDR3, the DNA is TGTGCCAGCAGCCGACTAGCGGGAGATCCCCGGTTATCCTACAATGAGCAGTTCTTC. V usage is TRBV27 and J usage is TRBJ2-1; 12 bases are shared with TRBD2. V gave up 6 bases and J gave up 1 base; unmatched junction bases: 13. This CDR3 contains 19 residues. CDR1 and CDR2 from the germline V gene are MNHEY and SMNVEV (reference sequence).